This T cell receptor (beta chain) comes out of a study of T-cell reconstitution after alpha-beta-depleted transplantation in children. The study, taken as a whole, reports: Reportedly, roughly two months post-transplant, alpha-beta T cells arose from several hundred expanded graft clones.

This clonotype was counted ten times or more. The antigen is not known. TCRbeta library construction was performed incorporating unique molecular identifiers. In TCRdb, the PCR reads were re-called with MiXCR into one record per CDR3 protein. The table records 200,000 to 300,000 distinct CDR3 sequences, approximately 8% of them present only once. The sequence derives from a male patient between 10 and 17 years old who had a stem cell transplant for acute lymphoblastic leukemia, so the T cells may come from the graft donor. The sequenced sample was PBMCs, mostly from graft donor cells, obtained 180 days after TCRalphabeta/CD19-depleted stem cell transplant.

The CDR3 nucleotides are TGTGCCAGCTTCTCGCAAGAGACCCAGTACTTC. Its protein product is CASFSQETQYF. This sequence joins TRBV7-2 and TRBJ2-5; D unresolved. Germline lookup yields CDR1 SGHTA and CDR2 FQGNSA. The length of the CDR3 is 11 residues. V lost 8 bases and J lost 2, with 6 bases in between.